Sequencing of this T cell receptor (beta chain) was carried out in a study of blood T cell repertoires in COVID-19. This CDR3 region has 13 residues. V was shortened by 2 bases and J by 5 bases, with 8 bases between the two germline ends. Per the germline V gene, CDR1 is LNHNV and CDR2 is YYDKDF (reference sequence). Profiled with immunoSEQ multiplex PCR; TCRdb holds only in-frame clones, not every one. The sample carries about 68,000 clones, about 74% recorded once. This receptor was identified in a human donor in a cohort sampled during active COVID-19. Sequenced material: peripheral blood. V and J are TRBV15 and TRBJ2-3; D call uncertain. The CDR3 spells CATSRNGGDTQYF. CDR3 DNA sequence: TGTGCCACCAGCAGAAACGGTGGAGATACGCAGTATTTT.